This T cell receptor (beta chain) was observed in a study of CD8+ T cells in alopecia areata. Germline V gene lookup returns CDR1 SGHTA and CDR2 FQGNSA. The CDR3 spans 14 residues. Whole-study results and caveats: When scalp samples are sequenced, resident alphabeta T cells of normal skin are also captured. The study found higher clonality in lesional than normal scalp, especially in alopecia totalis/universalis.

Extracted RNA was reverse transcribed into cDNA, the sequencing template. Measured with immunoSEQ multiplex PCR; TCRdb has only the in-frame clones, and not every one. Altogether about 37,000 clones are present, approximately 54% being singletons, with the ten largest covering less than 2%. In a group of about 5 patients, CD4+ cells were sorted into CD25+CD127- cells. In alopecia areata patients, both lesional scalp punch biopsies and peripheral blood were collected. Cell sorting was applied to PBMCs, and CD4+ and CD8+ T cells were collected. Details on this clone: The target antigen is unknown.

This receptor was obtained from a human donor with alopecia areata. The genes are TRBV7-2 and TRBJ2-5, with D perhaps TRBD2 (7 bases). The J call is uncertain, as TRBJ2-7 better fits the DNA end. The sequenced sample was CD4+ Tregs sorted from blood. Here the CDR3 reads CASSPTGGPYEQYF. The CDR3 DNA reads TGTGCCAGCAGCCCCACCGGGGGGCCTTACGAGCAGTACTTC.